In its sample, the clone carrying this T cell receptor (beta chain) was seen once. Its cognate antigen is unknown. This CDR3 region has 16 residues. The V and J ends lost 5 bases and 4 bases, in that order; junction bases with no gene match: 12. Germline values: CDR1 SGHTA, CDR2 FQGTGA. The PCR was carried out with 60 Vbeta primers and 13 Jbeta primers. Per the study methods: Approximately 11 million of the about 80 million unique TCR beta chains counted in a later analysis were shared. Assay: immunoSEQ multiplex PCR; the TCRdb copy retains only in-frame clones and omits some. D and trimming were read from the DNA, whereas the V and J calls and clone size are those reported in that table. The sample has 100,000 to 150,000 clones; 77% are singletons. This entry belongs to a study of cytomegalovirus exposure and HLA in healthy donors. Study details: The Caucasian-associated ancestry cluster held roughly 78% of a few hundred genotyped donors.

Overall study findings and caveats: For most subjects, TCR beta sequences were reported to predict HLA-A and HLA-B alleles with accuracy. Three chains linked to CMV were shown in vitro to be specific for CMV antigens.

The origin of this receptor is a male donor in good health and CMV-seropositive. The sample was PBMCs. The chain has TRBV7-3 and TRBJ2-3; 7 positions agree with TRBD2. This CDR3 reads CASSLGLRRSSDTQYF. CDR3 DNA sequence: TGTGCCAGCAGCCTGGGACTAAGAAGGAGCTCAGATACGCAGTATTTT.